Following are 16 T cell receptor beta chains from one sample sequenced in a study of T cells in Graves' hyperthyroidism and ophthalmopathy. Amplified TCR beta CDR3 regions derived from RNA transcripts. The primer set for the first-round RT-PCR of the TCR CDR3 was HTBI. TCRdb fed the multiplex PCR reads into MiXCR, producing one record per CDR3 protein. The table records fewer than 900,000 distinct CDR3 sequences, about 15% of them present only once. The sample comprised blood. Receptor source: a man between 18 and 35 years old with Graves' hyperthyroidism.

This chain uses TRBV6-2 or TRBV6-3 with TRBJ2-2; maybe TRBD2 (6 bases). The germline CDR1 and CDR2 sequences are MNHEY and SVGEGT. The CDR3 totals 15 residues. V lost 0 bases and J lost 6, with 11 bases in between. CDR3 bases: TGTGCCAGCAGTTACTCAGGGAGGCCCCCCGGGGAGCTGTTTTTT. Translated, it gives CASSYSGRPPGELFF.

V gene TRBV3-1 combines with J gene TRBJ2-1, with 12 bases fitting TRBD2. The V gene's germline CDR1 is LGHDT and CDR2 YNNKEL (reference sequence). This CDR3 is built from 16 residues. V was pared by 5 bases and J by 9 bases, with 11 bases of the junction left unmatched. The CDR3 bases are TGTGCCAGCAGCTCCGGGCTAGCGGGAGGGCCGGGTGAGCAGTTCTTC. Amino acids: CASSSGLAGGPGEQFF.

This clonotype was counted a few times. The CDR3 sequence is CASSLDWGTDTQYF. The CDR3, as DNA: TGTGCCAGCAGCTTAGATTGGGGCACAGATACGCAGTATTTT. The chain is built from TRBV7-9 and TRBJ2-3; D gene unclear. V was pared by 1 base and J by 1 base, with 6 bases between. CDR1 and CDR2 from the germline V gene are SEHNR and FQNEAQ (reference sequence). The CDR3 runs 14 residues. The entire variable domain, with the rest obtained from reference TRBV7-9 and TRBJ2-3, is as follows: DTGVSQNPRHKITKRGQNVTFRCDPISEHNRLYWYRQTLGQGPEFLTYFQNEAQLEKSRLLSDRFSAERPKGSFSTLEIQRTEQGDSAMYLCASSLDWGTDTQYFGPGTRLTVL.

The chain joins TRBV2 to TRBJ1-3; 7 bases map to TRBD1. After removal of 3 bases from V and 3 bases from J, the junction contained 8 bases not matched to a gene. CDR3 length equals 16 residues. CDR1 SNHLY and CDR2 FYNNEI come from the germline V gene. DNA of the CDR3: TGTGCCAGCAGTGAGCTCCCCGACAGGGTTGGAAACACCATATATTTT. Residues: CASSELPDRVGNTIYF. Based on the CDR3 plus reference TRBV2 and TRBJ1-3, the full variable domain is EPEVTQTPSHQVTQMGQEVILRCVPISNHLYFYWYRQILGQKVEFLVSFYNNEISEKSEIFDDQFSVERPDGSNFTLKIRSTKLEDSAMYFCASSELPDRVGNTIYFGEGSWLTVV.

As regards this clonotype: Just one base apart from a much larger clone, this may be a read error. It is likely a read error, because the conserved phenylalanine at the end of the CDR3 is missing. The chain has TRBV29-1 and TRBJ1-1; TRBD1 matches 12 bases. Germline V gene sequence: CDR1 SQVTM, CDR2 ANQGSEA. The junction had 12 bases not matched to a gene; V was cut back by 0 bases and J by 10 bases. This CDR3 contains 16 residues. CDR3 DNA: TGCAGCGTTGAAGATTGGGCCCGGGACAGGGGGCATGGAGCTTTCCTT. Translating gives CSVEDWARDRGHGAFL.

V gene TRBV11-2 combines with J gene TRBJ2-2; D gene uncertain. CDR3 size: 16 residues. With 5 bases removed from V and 3 bases from J, the gap between germline ends came to 16 bases. CDR1 SGHAT and CDR2 FQNNGV come from the germline V gene. The CDR3 reads CASSQGQRLHTGELFF. CDR3 bases: TGTGCCAGCAGCCAAGGGCAGCGCCTTCACACCGGGGAGCTGTTTTTT.

As concerns this clonotype: An end of the junction does not agree with germline; a read error may underlie this. The V and J genes are TRBV9 and TRBJ2-7; TRBD1 matches at 7 bases. The CDR3 sequence is 13 residues long. Germline-derived CDR1 and CDR2 are SGDLS and YYNGEE. CDR3 bases: TGTGCCAGCAGCGCGGACAGGACCTACAAGCAGTACTTC. Encoded protein: CASSADRTYKQYF.

This clonotype was recorded many times. The chain couples TRBV12-3 or TRBV12-4 to TRBJ2-1; D is perhaps TRBD1 or TRBD2 (6 bases each). CDR3 length: 20 amino acids. The V gene lost 3 bases and the J gene lost 1 base, with 25 bases spanning the gap. The CDR3 DNA reads as TGTGCCAGCAGTTTTGGCTTAGGCGGAAAAGGGGGGACGTCCTACAATGAGCAGTTCTTC. Translated, it gives CASSFGLGGKGGTSYNEQFF.

This clonotype came up many times. The gene calls are TRBV7-9 and TRBJ2-5; TRBD1 matches at 10 bases. V trimming: 6 bases; J trimming: 3 bases; junction bases outside the gene matches: 1. In germline, CDR1 is SEHNR, CDR2 FQNEAQ (reference sequence). The CDR3 is made up of 13 amino acids. CDR3 region: CASRGQGKETQYF. The CDR3 DNA is TGTGCCAGCAGGGGACAGGGGAAAGAGACCCAGTACTTC.

At least ten counts were recorded for this clonotype. In DNA form, the CDR3 reads TGTGCCAGCAGTTCCCCTTTTCTGACAGCCATGAACACTGAAGCTTTCTTT. Amino acid sequence: CASSSPFLTAMNTEAFF. The gene calls are TRBV27 and TRBJ1-1, with D tentatively TRBD1 (5 bases). There are 17 residues in the CDR3. V lost 4 bases and J 0 bases, leaving 18 bases between the germline ends. The V gene's germline CDR1 is MNHEY and CDR2 SMNVEV (reference sequence).

J is TRBJ2-3 and V is TRBV7-2; a weak D match, TRBD1 (6 bases). The germline V and J ends were trimmed by 7 bases and 3 bases, with 17 bases remaining between them. Germline-derived CDR1 and CDR2 are SGHTA and FQGNSA. The CDR3 runs to 15 residues. CDR3 sequence: CASTGTSMWTDTQYF. The CDR3 DNA reads as TGTGCCAGCACCGGGACATCTATGTGGACAGATACGCAGTATTTT.

This clonotype came up many times. The J gene is TRBJ2-2, the V gene TRBV11-2, with D hard to call. The CDR3 contains 15 residues. Germline loops: CDR1 SGHAT, CDR2 FQNNGV. V gave up 6 bases and J gave up 0 bases, with 11 bases separating them. The chain's CDR3 is CASSPSVANTGELFF. In DNA form, the CDR3 reads TGTGCCAGCAGTCCAAGCGTAGCGAACACCGGGGAGCTGTTTTTT.

In this sample, this clonotype turned up a few times. V and J are TRBV19 and TRBJ2-1; D is uncertain. With 3 bases removed from V and 0 bases from J, the gap between germline ends came to 12 bases. The CDR3 is 16 residues long. Per the germline V gene, CDR1 is LNHDA and CDR2 is SQIVND (reference sequence). CDR3 in DNA: TGTGCCAGTAGTATTTCCGTAGCACCCTCCTACAATGAGCAGTTCTTC. Its translation is CASSISVAPSYNEQFF.

This chain connects TRBV4-1 to TRBJ1-6; TRBD1 aligns across 7 bases. The CDR3 length is 13 residues. V gave up 4 bases and J gave up 10 bases; unmatched junction bases: 4. The germline V gene encodes CDR1 MGHRA and CDR2 YSYEKL. CDR3 DNA sequence: TGCGCCAGCAGCCCACAGGGGACATCACCCCTCCACTTT. Its protein product is CASSPQGTSPLHF.

There are a few counts of this clonotype. The chain carries TRBV20-1 and TRBJ2-1, with 12 bases that match TRBD2. CDR3 length: 14 residues. Germline CDR1 DFQATT, CDR2 SNEGSKA (reference sequence). J gave up 2 bases and V 5 bases, and 1 base lay outside the gene matches. CDR3 sequence reads: CSASSGRAYNEQFF. The CDR3 DNA reads as TGCAGTGCTTCTAGCGGGAGGGCCTACAATGAGCAGTTCTTC.

This clonotype was seen many times. The rearrangement joins TRBV20-1 to TRBJ1-1; D is undetermined. This CDR3 comprises 13 residues. The ends were cut back, 3 bases at V and 1 base at J, with 9 bases in the middle. CDR1 is DFQATT and CDR2 is SNEGSKA in the germline V gene (reference sequence). The CDR3 bases are TGCAGTGCTAGGACGGGAGCGAACACTGAAGCTTTCTTT. Its translation is CSARTGANTEAFF.